This T cell receptor (beta chain) was profiled in a study of immune cell composition in non-small cell lung cancer. Study at large: Lung adenocarcinoma or squamous carcinoma made up most tumours. Study-wide results and caveats: It was not proven that tumour-reactive clones equal dominant tumour-associated clones.

Profiled with immunoSEQ multiplex PCR; TCRdb holds only in-frame clones, not every one. The sample lists just over 7,500 clones, roughly three quarters occurring once. As concerns this clone: Its antigen remains unknown.

DNA was extracted from unsorted cell suspensions stored frozen. The CDR3 sequence is 13 residues long. The V end lost 5 bases, the J end lost 7 bases, and 11 bases lay between the germline ends. Germline lookup yields CDR1 SGHNT and CDR2 YENEEA. Sequenced sample: lung tumor tissue. The sequence came from a human donor with non-small cell lung cancer. This chain joins TRBV11-3 and TRBJ2-2; no definite D call. The CDR3, as DNA: TGTGCCAGCAGCAAAGGGAACGTCGGGGAGCTGTTTTTT. Protein product: CASSKGNVGELFF.